There are a few counts of the clone carrying this T cell receptor beta chain. Its antigen is not identified. The sample comes from a study of beta chain features in type 1 diabetes. The length of the CDR3 is 15 residues. Per the germline V gene, CDR1 is GTSNPN and CDR2 is SVGIG (reference sequence). Losses at the gene ends were 4 bases for V and 3 bases for J; bases not matched to a gene: 8. Every bit of the isolated RNA underwent reverse transcription, so sequencing read expressed TCRB transcripts. Sequencing was performed with immunoSEQ multiplex PCR; in TCRdb, only in-frame clones are kept and a portion is missing. In the table there are around 430,000 clones, about 30% of which are singletons. General observations from the study: Researchers reported that naive, central memory and Treg TCRB repertoires appeared more similar in patients than in healthy donors. Shortening that was moderate but significant affected the TCRB CDR3s of Type 1 diabetes patients in all four CD4+ subsets.

Via the markers CD45RO/CCR7/CD25/CD127/CD95/CD27, stem cell-like memory, regulatory, central memory and naive CD4+ cells were sorted. This sequence was found in a man between 18 and 35 years old in good health. Input material: naive CD4+ T cells from blood. The gene calls are TRBV30 and TRBJ2-7; 11 nucleotides match TRBD2. The CDR3 nucleotides read TGTGCCTGGAACCTGCCCGGGACTAGCGGCTACGAGCAGTACTTC. This codes for CAWNLPGTSGYEQYF.